This T cell receptor (beta chain) came from a study of T cells in Graves' hyperthyroidism and ophthalmopathy. In its sample, this clonotype was seen many times. Authors of the study amplified TCR beta CDR3 regions from RNA transcripts. RT-PCR in the first round (using the HTBI primer set) targeted the TCR CDR3. TCRdb independently ran MiXCR on the multiplex PCR reads; one entry per CDR3 protein. Of around 300,000 distinct CDR3 sequences in the sample, approximately 23% are singletons; the top ten hold approximately 60%. Inclusion characteristics of ophthalmopathy patients comprised a Clinical Activity Score of at least 3, a NOSPECS grade of at least 4, and duration under 3 months. Germline values: CDR1 MDHEN, CDR2 SYDVKM. Trimming removed 6 bases from V and 7 bases from J, with 10 bases in between. The CDR3 extends over 12 amino acids.

This TCR was recovered from a man aged 30 to 45 with Graves' ophthalmopathy. The specimen sequenced was blood. The chain carries TRBV28 and TRBJ1-5; D is unresolved. CDR3 in DNA: TGTGCCAGCAGCCCCCCGTGGCAGCCCCAGCATTTT. This gives the protein CASSPPWQPQHF.